This passage covers 26 T cell receptor beta chains from one sample sequenced in a study of spatial heterogeneity in lung cancer. These receptors lack a known antigen. Indicated time point: sample taken at primary tumor resection. Study outcomes and limitations: Counts that tracked tumor mutation counts were those of expanded intratumoral alpha and beta TCRs.

TCRdb re-analysed the 5' RACE reads in MiXCR, keeping a single row per CDR3 protein. The sample includes approximately 9,700 distinct CDR3 sequences, approximately 12% of them seen just once. Sequenced here: lung tumor tissue, sampled at surgery. The source of these receptors is a male donor with early-stage non-small cell lung cancer.

This clonotype appeared many times. This beta chain was picked up by a library intended for alpha chains and is off target, so its count carries little meaning. The chain couples TRBV20-1 to TRBJ2-7; D is tentatively TRBD1 or TRBD2 (5 bases each). The CDR3 sequence is 13 residues long. V was trimmed by 6 bases and J by 2 bases, leaving 14 bases between them. Germline V gene lookup returns CDR1 DFQATT and CDR2 SNEGSKA (reference sequence). CDR3 loop: CSATGTETYEQYF. CDR3 bases: TGCAGTGCCACCGGGACGGAAACCTACGAGCAGTACTTC.

Remarks on this clonotype: In a library made to pick up alpha chains, this beta chain is a stray read with a size that means little. The chain links TRBV3-1 to TRBJ2-2; no clear D gene. The ends were cut back, 4 bases at V and 4 bases at J, with 13 bases in the middle. This CDR3 contains 15 residues. CDR1 is LGHDT and CDR2 is YNNKEL in the germline V gene (reference sequence). The CDR3 DNA reads as TGTGCCAGCAGCCGAGCTTTTTCAGCCACCGGGGAGCTGTTTTTT. This gives the protein CASSRAFSATGELFF.

Relative to its sample, this clonotype is medium-sized. As an off-target read in a library built for alpha chains, this beta chain has a frequency of little significance. The chain is built from TRBV6-1 and TRBJ1-6; D unresolved. This CDR3 contains 14 residues. V lost 5 bases, J lost 10 bases, and 15 bases lay in between. CDR1 and CDR2 from the germline V gene are MNHNS and SASEGT. The CDR3 here is CASSREQFGSPLHF. The CDR3 coding sequence is TGTGCCAGCAGTCGGGAACAGTTTGGATCACCCCTCCACTTT.

Relative to its sample, this clonotype is medium-sized. This beta chain appears as a stray read in a library generated for alpha chains; its size is not informative. J is TRBJ2-3 and V is TRBV12-3 or TRBV12-4, with 10 bases aligning to TRBD2. This CDR3 has 18 residues. V shed 6 bases, J shed 7 bases, and the junction held 19 bases outside the gene matches. DNA for the CDR3: TGTGCCAGCAGCAAACTCCTCACTAGCGGGACTCCCCTAAATACGCAGTATTTT. It codes for CASSKLLTSGTPLNTQYF.

In its sample, this clonotype ranks as medium-sized. As an off-target read in a library built for alpha chains, this beta chain has a frequency of little significance. The rearrangement links TRBV7-2 to TRBJ1-1; D gene unclear. The CDR3 loop spans 15 amino acids. Per germline, CDR1 SGHTA and CDR2 FQGNSA. V was trimmed by 3 bases and J by 5 bases, leaving 16 bases between them. The CDR3 here is CASSFRWQVVTEAFF. CDR3 nucleotides: TGTGCCAGCAGCTTTAGGTGGCAGGTGGTAACTGAAGCTTTCTTT. Filled out from reference TRBV7-2 and TRBJ1-1, the complete variable domain reads GAGVSQSPSNKVTEKGKDVELRCDPISGHTALYWYRQSLGQGLEFLIYFQGNSAPDKSGLPSDRFSAERTGGSVSTLTIQRTQQEDSAVYLCASSFRWQVVTEAFFGQGTRLTVV.

This clonotype has at least ten counts. This beta chain represents an off-target read in a library built for alpha chains; its size is of limited meaning. V is TRBV7-8 and J is TRBJ1-1; 9 bases match TRBD1. Trimming took 5 bases from V and 1 from J; bases not matched to a gene: 5. The CDR3 is 15 residues long. Germline CDR1 and CDR2: SGHVS and FQNEAQ. DNA of the CDR3: TGTGCCAGCAGCCGGGACAGGGCAGAGAACACTGAAGCTTTCTTT. Translating it yields CASSRDRAENTEAFF. Together with reference TRBV7-8 and TRBJ1-1, the CDR3 gives the full variable domain: GAGVSQSPRYKVAKRGQDVALRCDPISGHVSLFWYQQALGQGPEFLTYFQNEAQLDKSGLPSDRFFAERPEGSVSTLKIQRTQQEDSAVYLCASSRDRAENTEAFFGQGTRLTVV.

Many counts were recorded for this clonotype. This beta chain slipped into a library made for alpha chains as a stray read, so its size is not meaningful. This chain connects TRBV11-3 to TRBJ2-1; 10 bases agree with TRBD2. In germline, CDR1 is SGHNT, CDR2 YENEEA. The CDR3 covers 15 residues. J gave up 4 bases and V 5 bases, and 5 bases lay outside the gene matches. CDR3 sequence reads: CASSPGLAVYNEQFF. The CDR3, as DNA: TGTGCCAGCAGCCCCGGACTAGCGGTATACAATGAGCAGTTCTTC.

For this clonotype: Because this beta chain is a stray read in a library intended to capture alpha chains, its abundance should not be given much weight. CDR3 residues: CASRGTGNYGYTF. CDR3 DNA sequence: TGTGCCAGCAGGGGGACAGGGAACTATGGCTACACCTTC. The rearrangement joins TRBV6-1 to TRBJ1-2; 9 nucleotides agree with TRBD1. The V and J ends lost 6 bases and 2 bases, in that order; junction bases with no gene match: 1. This CDR3 is 13 amino acids long. Germline CDR1 reads MNHNS; CDR2 reads SASEGT.

This clonotype has a count of ten or more. This beta chain is a stray sequence in a library constructed for alpha chains; its clone size is not meaningful. The CDR3 sequence is CASSPTGIEAFF. The CDR3 DNA sequence: TGTGCCAGCAGTCCAACGGGTATTGAAGCTTTCTTT. This chain connects TRBV27 to TRBJ1-1; D not certain. Germline V gives CDR1 MNHEY, CDR2 SMNVEV (reference sequence). The CDR3 extends over 12 amino acids. V lost 5 bases and J lost 7, with 11 bases in between.

This clonotype was seen ten or more times. This beta chain is an unintended read in a library built for alpha chains; its size means little. V gene TRBV10-3 combines with J gene TRBJ1-1; no reliable D call. Germline values: CDR1 ENHRY, CDR2 SYGVKD. The CDR3 is 14 amino acids. The V end was cut by 1 base, the J end by 2 bases, with 8 bases between. The CDR3 sequence is CAISELALNTEAFF. The CDR3 bases are TGTGCCATCAGTGAGTTGGCCCTCAACACTGAAGCTTTCTTT.

In its sample, this clonotype ranks as medium-sized. With the library built for alpha chains, this beta chain is off target and its frequency is not meaningful. The chain has TRBV29-1 and TRBJ2-7; TRBD1 matches 9 bases. With V trimmed by 2 bases and J by 2 bases, 7 bases remained unmatched. The CDR3 loop spans 15 amino acids. Germline V lookup: CDR1 SQVTM, CDR2 ANQGSEA. The CDR3 nucleotides read TGCAGCGTTGAATTACTCGACAGGGGGGCCTACGAGCAGTACTTC. It specifies CSVELLDRGAYEQYF.

This clonotype is labeled medium-sized. This beta chain was picked up by a library intended for alpha chains and is off target, so its count carries little meaning. The V and J genes are TRBV18 and TRBJ1-1; tentatively, D is TRBD1 (5 bases). The CDR3 totals 11 residues. Trimming removed 6 bases at V and 11 bases at J, with 13 bases between. Germline values: CDR1 KGHSH, CDR2 LQKENI. CDR3 in amino acids: CASSPGLGAFF. As DNA, the CDR3 is TGTGCCAGCTCGCCGGGACTGGGGGCTTTCTTT.

In this sample, this clonotype turned up many times. This beta chain is an unintended read in a library built for alpha chains; its size means little. The V and J genes are TRBV4-2 and TRBJ1-5, with D perhaps TRBD1 (5 bases). V shed 2 bases and J shed 2 bases, with 13 bases lying between them. The CDR3 covers 16 residues. Germline V gene data show CDR1 as LGHNA and CDR2 as YNFKEQ. The DNA for the CDR3 is TGTGCCAGCAGCCAAAAACCGGGGGTGGGCAATCAGCCCCAGCATTTT. The encoded protein is CASSQKPGVGNQPQHF.

There are many counts of this clonotype. This beta chain is off target for a library built for alpha chains, so its abundance means little. J is TRBJ2-7 and V is TRBV15; 12 nucleotides line up with TRBD1. The CDR3 loop spans 17 amino acids. Germline trimming cut 0 bases from V and 5 bases from J; bases unmatched to any gene: 8. Looked up from germline, CDR1 is LNHNV and CDR2 is YYDKDF (reference sequence). CDR3 region: CATSREIVGTGGHEQYF. The CDR3 DNA reads TGTGCCACCAGCAGAGAAATCGTGGGGACAGGGGGCCACGAGCAGTACTTC.

This clonotype was detected many times. Found in a library prepared for alpha chains, this beta chain is an off-target read, and its abundance has little meaning. The chain joins TRBV20-1 to TRBJ1-2; D might be TRBD1 (5 bases). V was pared by 6 bases and J by 5 bases, with 16 bases between. Germline V gene data show CDR1 as DFQATT and CDR2 as SNEGSKA (reference sequence). The CDR3 extends over 13 amino acids. The CDR3 spells CSATPGLTYGYTF. CDR3 DNA: TGCAGTGCAACACCGGGACTGACATATGGCTACACCTTC.

In its sample, this clonotype was seen many times. This beta chain was picked up by a library intended for alpha chains and is off target, so its count carries little meaning. The rearrangement joins TRBV14 to TRBJ1-2; D is unclear. The V gene's germline CDR1 is SGHDN and CDR2 FVKESK. The CDR3 loop spans 16 amino acids. The V end was cut by 1 base, the J end by 5 bases, with 17 bases between. The CDR3 is CASSQVHTWLGYGYTF. The CDR3 DNA follows: TGTGCCAGCAGCCAAGTTCACACCTGGTTGGGGTATGGCTACACCTTC.

In regard to this clonotype: Being off target in a library aimed at alpha chains, this beta chain has a size of little meaning. V and J are TRBV6-6 and TRBJ2-1, with 15 bases lining up with TRBD2. J gave up 8 bases and V 6 bases, and 5 bases lay outside the gene matches. CDR1 and CDR2 (germline): MNHNY, SVGAGI (reference sequence). This CDR3 spans 15 amino acids. CDR3 region: CASRRTSGRAYEQFF. Here the CDR3 DNA reads TGTGCCAGCAGGAGGACTAGCGGGAGGGCCTATGAGCAGTTCTTC.

This clonotype qualifies as medium-sized. This beta chain represents an off-target read in a library built for alpha chains; its size is of limited meaning. The chain carries TRBV5-1 and TRBJ2-7, with D maybe TRBD1 (5 bases). The germline CDR1 and CDR2 sequences are SGHRS and YFSETQ. The V gene lost 4 bases and the J gene lost 4 bases, with 9 bases spanning the gap. The CDR3 is made up of 12 amino acids. CDR3 region: CASSADSYEQYF. In DNA form, the CDR3 reads TGCGCCAGCAGCGCCGACAGTTACGAGCAGTACTTC.

Of note for this clonotype: Being off target in a library aimed at alpha chains, this beta chain has a size of little meaning. This sequence joins TRBV5-6 and TRBJ1-1; unclear D gene. The CDR3 spans 13 residues. Germline values: CDR1 SGHDT, CDR2 YYEEEE. V lost 0 bases and J 4 bases, leaving 7 bases between the germline ends. The CDR3 reads CASSLAGSTEAFF. The CDR3 region has the DNA TGTGCCAGCAGCTTGGCGGGATCCACTGAAGCTTTCTTT.

In its sample, this clonotype is medium-sized. The size of this beta chain means little, since it is a stray read in a library made for alpha chains. V and J are TRBV6-2 or TRBV6-3 and TRBJ2-2; maybe TRBD2 (5 bases). V was trimmed by 6 bases and J by 3 bases, leaving 20 bases between them. The CDR3 totals 17 residues. Germline values: CDR1 MNHEY, CDR2 SVGEGT. CDR3: CASSRGLGYFDTGELFF. CDR3 DNA: TGTGCCAGCAGCCGAGGGCTCGGCTACTTCGACACCGGGGAGCTGTTTTTT.

As concerns this clonotype: The size of this beta chain means little, since it is a stray read in a library made for alpha chains. This chain joins TRBV6-5 and TRBJ2-7, with 10 bases fitting TRBD1. Trimming took 10 bases from V and 2 from J; bases not matched to a gene: 11. The germline gives CDR1 MNHEY, CDR2 SVGAGI. This CDR3 comprises 15 residues. The CDR3, as DNA: TGTGCCACCGCGTCCCGGACAGGGGGAACCTACGAGCAGTACTTC. Its protein is CATASRTGGTYEQYF.

This clonotype is classed as medium-sized. This beta chain appears as a stray read in a library generated for alpha chains; its size is not informative. The J gene is TRBJ1-4, the V gene TRBV11-2; D call uncertain. V was pared by 1 base and J by 6 bases, with 9 bases between. The CDR3 spans 14 residues. Germline-derived CDR1 and CDR2 are SGHAT and FQNNGV. For the CDR3, the DNA is TGTGCCAGCAGCTTAGTGGTTGGTCATGAAAAACTGTTTTTT. This translates into CASSLVVGHEKLFF. The full variable domain, rest sourced from reference TRBV11-2 and TRBJ1-4, is EAGVAQSPRYKIIEKRQSVAFWCNPISGHATLYWYQQILGQGPKLLIQFQNNGVVDDSQLPKDRFSAERLKGVDSTLKIQPAKLEDSAVYLCASSLVVGHEKLFFGSGTQLSVL.

On this clonotype: As an off-target read in a library built for alpha chains, this beta chain has a frequency of little significance. This chain uses TRBV5-5 with TRBJ2-7, with 10 bases lining up with TRBD2. The CDR3 spans 13 residues. Germline CDR1 reads SGHKS; CDR2 reads YYEKEE (reference sequence). V was pared by 7 bases and J by 2 bases, with 3 bases of the junction left unmatched. CDR3 sequence (DNA): TGTGCCAGCGGGCTAGCGGGGGCCTACGAGCAGTACTTC. Its translation: CASGLAGAYEQYF.

This clonotype was seen repeatedly, ten times or more. This beta chain is a stray read from a library made for alpha chains; its abundance is not meaningful. The rearrangement uses TRBV2 and TRBJ1-4; D is ambiguous. V was cut by 4 bases and J by 7 bases, with 7 bases left in between. Germline CDR1 and CDR2: SNHLY and FYNNEI. This CDR3 is 12 amino acids long. CDR3 region: CASSGVGEKLFF. The CDR3 nucleotides are TGTGCCAGCAGTGGGGTCGGTGAAAAACTGTTTTTT.

This clonotype was picked up a small number of times. Little can be read into the size of this beta chain, an off-target read in a library designed for alpha chains. The chain has TRBV29-1 and TRBJ2-5; no clear D gene. Trimming took off 4 bases at V and 5 bases at J, with 11 bases between the two ends. CDR1 SQVTM and CDR2 ANQGSEA come from the germline V gene. The CDR3 loop spans 12 amino acids. CDR3 in amino acids: CSVGRLSETQYF. In DNA form, the CDR3 reads TGCAGCGTTGGTCGGCTTTCGGAGACCCAGTACTTC. The complete variable domain, with remaining parts taken from reference TRBV29-1 and TRBJ2-5, reads SAVISQKPSRDICQRGTSLTIQCQVDSQVTMMFWYRQQPGQSLTLIATANQGSEATYESGFVIDKFPISRPNLTFSTLTVSNMSPEDSSIYLCSVGRLSETQYFGPGTRLLVL.

This clonotype was seen many times. As an off-target read in a library built for alpha chains, this beta chain has a frequency of little significance. The chain employs TRBV7-2 and TRBJ2-6, with no clear D. Trimming removed 1 base from V and 1 base from J, with 11 bases in between. Germline V lookup: CDR1 SGHTA, CDR2 FQGNSA. This CDR3 is built from 17 residues. The CDR3 region is CASSLGLMGSGANVLTF. CDR3 bases: TGTGCCAGCAGCTTAGGTCTTATGGGGTCTGGGGCCAACGTCCTGACTTTC. Full variable domain (rest looked up from reference TRBV7-2 and TRBJ2-6): GAGVSQSPSNKVTEKGKDVELRCDPISGHTALYWYRQSLGQGLEFLIYFQGNSAPDKSGLPSDRFSAERTGGSVSTLTIQRTQQEDSAVYLCASSLGLMGSGANVLTFGAGSRLTVL.